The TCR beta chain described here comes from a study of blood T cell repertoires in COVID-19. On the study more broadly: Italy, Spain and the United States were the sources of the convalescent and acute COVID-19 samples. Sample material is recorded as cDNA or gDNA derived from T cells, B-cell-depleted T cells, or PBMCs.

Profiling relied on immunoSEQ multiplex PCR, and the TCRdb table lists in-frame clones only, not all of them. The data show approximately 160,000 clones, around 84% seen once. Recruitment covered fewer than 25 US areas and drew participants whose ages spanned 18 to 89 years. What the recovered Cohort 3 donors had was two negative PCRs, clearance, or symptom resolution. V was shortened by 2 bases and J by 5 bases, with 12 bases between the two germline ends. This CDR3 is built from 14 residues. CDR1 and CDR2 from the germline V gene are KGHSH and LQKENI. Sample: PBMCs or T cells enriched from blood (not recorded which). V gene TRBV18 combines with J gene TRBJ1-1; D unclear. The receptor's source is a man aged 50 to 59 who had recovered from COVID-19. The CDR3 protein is CASSPSSVNTEAFF. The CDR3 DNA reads TGTGCCAGCTCACCATCGTCAGTTAATACTGAAGCTTTCTTT. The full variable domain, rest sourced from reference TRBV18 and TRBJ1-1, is NAGVMQNPRHLVRRRGQEARLRCSPMKGHSHVYWYRQLPEEGLKFMVYLQKENIIDESGMPKERFSAEFPKEGPSILRIQQVVRGDSAAYFCASSPSSVNTEAFFGQGTRLTVV.